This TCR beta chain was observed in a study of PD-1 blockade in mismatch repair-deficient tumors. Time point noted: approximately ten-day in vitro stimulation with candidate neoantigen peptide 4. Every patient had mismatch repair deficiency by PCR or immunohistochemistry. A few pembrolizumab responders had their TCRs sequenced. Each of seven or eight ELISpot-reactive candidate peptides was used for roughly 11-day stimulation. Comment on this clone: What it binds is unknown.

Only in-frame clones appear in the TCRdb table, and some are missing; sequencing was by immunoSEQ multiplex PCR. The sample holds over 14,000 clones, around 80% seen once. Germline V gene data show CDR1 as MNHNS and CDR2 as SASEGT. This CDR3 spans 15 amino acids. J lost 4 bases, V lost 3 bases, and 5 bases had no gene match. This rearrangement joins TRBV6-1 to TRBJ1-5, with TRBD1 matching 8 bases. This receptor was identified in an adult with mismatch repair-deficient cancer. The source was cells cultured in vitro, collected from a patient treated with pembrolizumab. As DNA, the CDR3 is TGTGCCAGCAGTGAGGACAGGGCATCTAATCAGCCCCAGCATTTT. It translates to CASSEDRASNQPQHF.